This note documents a single TCR beta chain sequence. The sample is drawn from a study of T cells in Graves' hyperthyroidism and ophthalmopathy. Template material for amplifying TCR beta CDR3 regions consisted of RNA transcripts. A first-round RT-PCR of the TCR CDR3 used the HTBI primer set. One entry per CDR3 protein, called by TCRdb with MiXCR from the multiplex PCR reads. Of 730,000 or so distinct CDR3 sequences listed, around 20% are singletons. The germline V gene has CDR1 SGHRS and CDR2 YFSETQ. The junction had 3 bases not matched to a gene; V was cut back by 3 bases and J by 0 bases. CDR3 length: 16 residues. Progressors' blood was drawn at hyperthyroidism diagnosis, before ophthalmopathy symptoms.

This chain uses TRBV5-1 with TRBJ2-3; TRBD2 agrees at 11 bases. This clonotype was obtained from a woman between 45 and 65 years old with Graves' hyperthyroidism that later progressed to Graves' ophthalmopathy. The source material was blood. The chain's CDR3 is CASSSSSGGSTDTQYF. The CDR3 region has the DNA TGCGCCAGCAGCTCTTCTAGCGGGGGGAGCACAGATACGCAGTATTTT. Full variable domain (rest looked up from reference TRBV5-1 and TRBJ2-3): KAGVTQTPRYLIKTRGQQVTLSCSPISGHRSVSWYQQTPGQGLQFLFEYFSETQRNKGNFPGRFSGRQFSNSRSEMNVSTLELGDSALYLCASSSSSGGSTDTQYFGPGTRLTVL.